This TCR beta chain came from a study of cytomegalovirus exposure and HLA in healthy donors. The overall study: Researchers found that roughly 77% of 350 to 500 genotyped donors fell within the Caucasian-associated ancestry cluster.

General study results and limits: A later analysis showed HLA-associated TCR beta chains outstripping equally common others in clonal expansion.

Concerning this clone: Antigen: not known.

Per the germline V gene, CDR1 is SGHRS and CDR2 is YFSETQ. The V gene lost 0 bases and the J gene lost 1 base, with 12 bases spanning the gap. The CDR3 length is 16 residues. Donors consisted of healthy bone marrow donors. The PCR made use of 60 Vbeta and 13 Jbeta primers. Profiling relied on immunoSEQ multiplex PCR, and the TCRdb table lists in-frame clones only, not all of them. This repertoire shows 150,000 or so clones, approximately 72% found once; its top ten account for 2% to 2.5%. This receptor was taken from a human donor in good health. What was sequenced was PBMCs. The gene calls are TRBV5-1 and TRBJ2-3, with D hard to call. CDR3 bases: TGCGCCAGCAGCTTGGAACGTGGGCTGGGCACAGATACGCAGTATTTT. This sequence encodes CASSLERGLGTDTQYF.